These 8 T cell receptor beta chains originate from one sample sequenced in a study of cytomegalovirus exposure and HLA in healthy donors. TCRdb's table, derived via immunoSEQ multiplex PCR, lists solely in-frame clones and lacks some. The sample has 190,000 or so clones, 80% to 85% seen once. Sequencing was performed on PBMCs. The receptors come from a woman in her late teens or twenties in good health and CMV-seropositive.

The V gene is TRBV19, the J gene TRBJ2-3; 12 positions agree with TRBD2. V trimming: 3 bases; J trimming: 10 bases; junction bases outside the gene matches: 8. The CDR3 is made up of 15 amino acids. CDR1 is LNHDA, CDR2 SQIVND, per germline (reference sequence). CDR3 nucleotide sequence: TGTGCCAGTAGTATCTCGGCTAGCGGGGGGGAAGCGCAGTATTTT. Translated: CASSISASGGEAQYF.

V gene TRBV19 combines with J gene TRBJ1-2, with a tentative D call TRBD1 (6 bases). V was cut by 4 bases and J by 1 base, with 10 bases left in between. CDR3 length: 14 residues. Germline CDR1 reads LNHDA; CDR2 reads SQIVND (reference sequence). CDR3 in DNA: TGTGCCAGTAGTACCCCACAGGGTAACTATGGCTACACCTTC. It yields the protein CASSTPQGNYGYTF.

The V gene is TRBV11-2, the J gene TRBJ2-1, with no clear D. V lost 5 bases and J lost 9, with 17 bases in between. The CDR3 extends over 14 amino acids. Germline CDR1 and CDR2: SGHAT and FQNNGV. The CDR3, as DNA: TGTGCCAGCAGCCCAGATAGTCGTGCAGGTGAGCAGTTCTTC. Translated, it gives CASSPDSRAGEQFF.

This chain's CDR3 is CASSPSSGTSYNEQFF. The CDR3 DNA reads TGTGCCAGCAGCCCTTCCTCCGGGACTAGCTACAATGAGCAGTTCTTC. The chain uses TRBV4-2 and TRBJ2-1, with TRBD2 matching 8 bases. This CDR3 region has 16 residues. Germline V CDR1 and CDR2: LGHNA, YNFKEQ. V gave up 4 bases and J gave up 3 bases; unmatched junction bases: 8.

V and J are TRBV5-1 and TRBJ1-2; D may be TRBD1 (5 bases). Germline CDR1 is SGHRS and CDR2 is YFSETQ. The CDR3 extends over 12 amino acids. V was shortened by 5 bases and J by 2 bases, with 7 bases between the two germline ends. CDR3 sequence (DNA): TGCGCCAGCAGGGACACGAACTATGGCTACACCTTC. This gives the protein CASRDTNYGYTF.

This chain connects TRBV10-3 to TRBJ2-7; D possibly corresponds to TRBD1 (5 bases). Trimming stripped 0 bases from V and 5 bases from J, with 17 bases between. This CDR3 is 16 amino acids long. Germline CDR1 is ENHRY and CDR2 is SYGVKD. The CDR3 nucleotides are TGTGCCATCAGTGAGTCGTCGGTTATCAGGGCCAACGAGCAGTACTTC. Encoded protein: CAISESSVIRANEQYF.

CDR3 in DNA: TGTGCCAGCAGCCAACAGGGGGGCACAGATACGCAGTATTTT. Protein: CASSQQGGTDTQYF. This chain joins TRBV9 and TRBJ2-3; 8 nucleotides agree with TRBD1. The CDR3 contains 14 residues. The V segment lost 4 bases and the J segment 1 base; nucleotides outside the gene matches: 2. Germline CDR1 reads SGDLS; CDR2 reads YYNGEE.

This clone was seen more than once but under ten times. The chain carries TRBV19 and TRBJ1-5, with 7 bases identical to TRBD1. The CDR3 extends over 14 amino acids. Germline CDR1 and CDR2: LNHDA and SQIVND (reference sequence). The trim removed 3 bases at V and 4 bases at J, leaving 3 bases unmatched. The CDR3 nucleotides read TGTGCCAGTAGTATGGGACAGAAGAATCAGCCCCAGCATTTT. It specifies CASSMGQKNQPQHF.